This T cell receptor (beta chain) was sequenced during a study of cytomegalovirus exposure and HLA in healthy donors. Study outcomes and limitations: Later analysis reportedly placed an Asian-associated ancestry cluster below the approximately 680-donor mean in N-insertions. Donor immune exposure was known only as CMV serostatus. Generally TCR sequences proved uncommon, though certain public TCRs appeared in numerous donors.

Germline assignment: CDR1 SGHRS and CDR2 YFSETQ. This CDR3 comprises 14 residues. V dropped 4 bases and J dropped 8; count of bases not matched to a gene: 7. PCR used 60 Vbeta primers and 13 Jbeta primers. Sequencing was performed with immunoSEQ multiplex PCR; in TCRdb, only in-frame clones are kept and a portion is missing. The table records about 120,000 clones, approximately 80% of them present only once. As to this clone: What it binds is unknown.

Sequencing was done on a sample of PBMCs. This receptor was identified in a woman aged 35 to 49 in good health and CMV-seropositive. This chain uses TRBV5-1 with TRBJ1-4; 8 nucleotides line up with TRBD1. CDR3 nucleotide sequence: TGCGCCAGCAGCCCTGACAGGGGAAGGGAAAAACTGTTTTTT. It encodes CASSPDRGREKLFF.